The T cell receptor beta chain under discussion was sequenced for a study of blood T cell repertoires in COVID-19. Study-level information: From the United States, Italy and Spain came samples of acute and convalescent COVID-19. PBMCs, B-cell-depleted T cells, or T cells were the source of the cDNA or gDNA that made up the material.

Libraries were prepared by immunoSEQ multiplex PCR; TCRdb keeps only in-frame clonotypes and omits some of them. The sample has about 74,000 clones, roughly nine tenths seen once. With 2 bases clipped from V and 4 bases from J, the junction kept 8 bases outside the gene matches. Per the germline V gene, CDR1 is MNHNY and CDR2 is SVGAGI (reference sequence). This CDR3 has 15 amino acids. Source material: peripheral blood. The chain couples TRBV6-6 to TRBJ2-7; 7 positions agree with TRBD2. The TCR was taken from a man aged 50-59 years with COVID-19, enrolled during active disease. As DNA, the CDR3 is TGTGCCAGCAGTTACAGGGGCGGGAGCGGGTACGAGCAGTACTTC. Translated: CASSYRGGSGYEQYF.